Described below is a single T cell receptor (beta chain) sequence and its context. At the DNA level, this CDR3 is encoded by other sequences in the same sample as well. The data were taken from a study of shared clonotypes between healthy human individuals. CDR1 is SGHTA, CDR2 FQGNSA, per germline. V dropped 4 bases and J dropped 2 bases, with 6 bases sitting between them. The CDR3 runs to 13 residues. Unsorted PBMC samples were amplified in replicate PCRs containing roughly 300 ng DNA, tens of thousands of T cell genomes. Profiling relied on immunoSEQ multiplex PCR, and the TCRdb table lists in-frame clones only, not all of them. The sample holds about half a million clones, around 79% seen once.

The sequenced material came from PBMCs. The V call is TRBV7-2, the J call TRBJ1-5, with D perhaps matching TRBD1 (6 bases). This clonotype originated in a woman aged 40 to 50 in good health. Some clones in this sample may be carry-over from other donors' samples. The CDR3 region is CASSYRGNQPQHF. The CDR3 DNA reads as TGTGCCAGCAGCTACAGGGGCAATCAGCCCCAGCATTTT.